Presented here are 25 T cell receptor beta chains from one specimen sequenced in a study of cytomegalovirus exposure and HLA in healthy donors. Both 60 Vbeta primers and 13 Jbeta primers went into the PCR. Profiled with immunoSEQ multiplex PCR; TCRdb holds only in-frame clones, not every one. The table shows about 120,000 clones, with 65% to 85% occurring only once. The sequenced sample was PBMCs. All receptors come from a man in his fifties or sixties in good health and CMV-seronegative.

The chain carries TRBV7-2 and TRBJ1-2, with D hard to call. The CDR3 length is 11 residues. The V and J ends lost 5 bases and 4 bases respectively, with 5 bases between them. The germline CDR1 and CDR2 sequences are SGHTA and FQGNSA. The CDR3 protein is CASSISYGYTF. The CDR3 DNA follows: TGTGCCAGCAGCATCAGCTATGGCTACACCTTC. The entire variable domain, with the rest obtained from reference TRBV7-2 and TRBJ1-2, is as follows: GAGVSQSPSNKVTEKGKDVELRCDPISGHTALYWYRQSLGQGLEFLIYFQGNSAPDKSGLPSDRFSAERTGGSVSTLTIQRTQQEDSAVYLCASSISYGYTFGSGTRLTVV.

The chain couples TRBV11-3 to TRBJ2-7; 10 nucleotides agree with TRBD2. The CDR3 contains 15 residues. V gave up 5 bases and J gave up 5 bases; unmatched junction bases: 9. Germline loops: CDR1 SGHNT, CDR2 YENEEA. CDR3 sequence (DNA): TGTGCCAGCAGCCCCGGGGTAGCGGGGGGCCACGAGCAGTACTTC. Its protein product is CASSPGVAGGHEQYF.

J is TRBJ2-7 and V is TRBV10-1; 9 bases fit TRBD1. CDR1 is WNHNN, CDR2 SYGVQD, per germline (reference sequence). With 6 bases clipped from V and 2 bases from J, the junction kept 8 bases outside the gene matches. This CDR3 is built from 15 residues. CDR3 amino acids: CASREGQGVPYEQYF. In nucleotides, the CDR3 is TGCGCCAGCAGGGAGGGACAGGGAGTCCCCTACGAGCAGTACTTC.

V is TRBV4-3 and J is TRBJ2-2, with 7 bases matching TRBD2. The length of the CDR3 is 17 residues. The germline V gene encodes CDR1 LGHNA and CDR2 YSLEER. The trim removed 2 bases at V and 0 bases at J, leaving 6 bases unmatched. CDR3: CASSQRSSGSNTGELFF. The DNA of the CDR3 is TGCGCCAGCAGCCAACGGTCTAGCGGTTCGAACACCGGGGAGCTGTTTTTT.

The chain uses TRBV7-8 and TRBJ1-1, with a possible D match to TRBD1 (5 bases). The CDR3 totals 14 residues. Between the trimmed V and J ends, which lost 3 bases and 8 bases, there was a span of 16 bases. Germline V gene lookup returns CDR1 SGHVS and CDR2 FQNEAQ. The CDR3 region has the DNA TGTGCCAGCAGCTTCGGGGGTGGGCTCACCGAAGCTTTCTTT. Amino acids: CASSFGGGLTEAFF.

The CDR3 here is CASSPTREINTGELFF. The CDR3 DNA reads as TGTGCCAGCAGCCCTACGCGGGAGATCAACACCGGGGAGCTGTTTTTT. This chain joins TRBV5-4 and TRBJ2-2, with 7 nucleotides matching TRBD2. Germline lookup yields CDR1 SGHNT and CDR2 YYREEE (reference sequence). This CDR3 has 16 residues. V shed 4 bases, J shed 2 bases, and the junction held 8 bases outside the gene matches.

This clone was seen a few times. V gene TRBV5-1 combines with J gene TRBJ2-7; D uncertain. V shed 0 bases and J shed 2 bases, with 12 bases lying between them. This CDR3 is built from 15 residues. Germline V gene sequence: CDR1 SGHRS, CDR2 YFSETQ. The CDR3 bases are TGCGCCAGCAGCTTGGACACATCAAGAACCTACGAGCAGTACTTC. This codes for CASSLDTSRTYEQYF.

V gene TRBV15 combines with J gene TRBJ1-5; no clear D. This CDR3 is 14 amino acids long. CDR1 is LNHNV, CDR2 YYDKDF, per germline (reference sequence). V was trimmed by 5 bases and J by 2 bases, leaving 10 bases between them. The CDR3 loop reads CATSPTPGNQPQHF. DNA for the CDR3: TGTGCCACCAGCCCCACCCCAGGCAATCAGCCCCAGCATTTT.

The chain has TRBV5-1 and TRBJ2-7; a weak D match, TRBD1 (7 bases). Trimming took off 0 bases at V and 5 bases at J, with 12 bases between the two ends. The germline V gene encodes CDR1 SGHRS and CDR2 YFSETQ. CDR3 length equals 14 residues. In DNA form, the CDR3 reads TGCGCCAGCAGCTTGGATCGCAGGGGGGACGAGCAGTACTTC. Protein sequence: CASSLDRRGDEQYF.

The V call is TRBV6-5, the J call TRBJ1-4, with 8 positions matching TRBD1. The CDR3 sequence is 14 residues long. The germline CDR1 and CDR2 sequences are MNHEY and SVGAGI. J lost 10 bases, V lost 2 bases, and 6 bases had no gene match. As DNA, the CDR3 is TGTGCCAGCAGTTACGGGACAGGAATTGGAAAACTGTTTTTT. Its translation: CASSYGTGIGKLFF.

The V call is TRBV19, the J call TRBJ2-7, with unresolved D. Germline-derived CDR1 and CDR2 are LNHDA and SQIVND (reference sequence). V lost 8 bases and J 4 bases, leaving 12 bases between the germline ends. The CDR3 covers 12 residues. DNA for the CDR3: TGTGCCAGTTCCCTCGGTGAATACGAGCAGTACTTC. It translates to CASSLGEYEQYF.

The chain combines TRBV4-2 with TRBJ2-3; the D gene is possibly TRBD1 (6 bases). V was pared by 4 bases and J by 4 bases, with 18 bases between. Germline loops: CDR1 LGHNA, CDR2 YNFKEQ. CDR3 length: 16 residues. The CDR3 coding sequence is TGTGCCAGCAGCCCAGGGACACCCTCACTAGCAGATACGCAGTATTTT. Translation gives CASSPGTPSLADTQYF.

CDR3 bases: TGTGCCAGCAGCCCCGGGACAGGGTCGTATACTAACTATGGCTACACCTTC. As protein: CASSPGTGSYTNYGYTF. V usage is TRBV28 and J usage is TRBJ1-2; TRBD1 matches 9 bases. The J segment lost 0 bases and the V segment lost 6 bases, leaving 11 bases of the junction unmatched. Germline V gene data show CDR1 as MDHEN and CDR2 as SYDVKM. The CDR3 sequence is 17 residues long.

This chain uses TRBV5-1 with TRBJ2-2, with 11 positions matching TRBD2. In germline, CDR1 is SGHRS, CDR2 YFSETQ. The J segment lost 6 bases and the V segment lost 4 bases, leaving 5 bases of the junction unmatched. The CDR3 covers 15 residues. CDR3 region: CASSPKTSGAGELFF. DNA for the CDR3: TGCGCCAGCAGCCCGAAGACTAGCGGGGCCGGGGAGCTGTTTTTT. The full variable domain, in which reference TRBV5-1 and TRBJ2-2 provide the parts outside the CDR3, is KAGVTQTPRYLIKTRGQQVTLSCSPISGHRSVSWYQQTPGQGLQFLFEYFSETQRNKGNFPGRFSGRQFSNSRSEMNVSTLELGDSALYLCASSPKTSGAGELFFGEGSRLTVL.

The chain uses TRBV6-5 and TRBJ1-3; 11 bases map to TRBD1. Unmatched junction bases numbered 3, after V lost 6 bases and J lost 5 bases. Germline lookup yields CDR1 MNHEY and CDR2 SVGAGI. The CDR3 is 14 amino acids. The CDR3 sequence: CASSPDRGRNTIYF. The CDR3 coding sequence is TGTGCCAGCAGCCCGGACAGGGGGCGAAACACCATATATTTT.

The chain employs TRBV11-3 and TRBJ2-2; a possible D gene is TRBD2 (6 bases). Per the germline V gene, CDR1 is SGHNT and CDR2 is YENEEA. CDR3 length: 18 residues. The V end was cut by 4 bases, the J end by 5 bases, with 23 bases between. The CDR3 reads CASSWGLGSPSATGELFF. Written as DNA, the CDR3 is TGTGCCAGCAGCTGGGGTCTCGGGAGCCCATCAGCGACCGGGGAGCTGTTTTTT.

V usage is TRBV30 and J usage is TRBJ2-1, with TRBD2 matching over 13 bases. After removal of 0 bases from V and 2 bases from J, the junction contained 7 bases not matched to a gene. The CDR3 loop spans 18 amino acids. Germline CDR1 and CDR2: GTSNPN and SVGIG (reference sequence). DNA for the CDR3: TGTGCCTGGAGTGTCCCGGGACTAGCGGGGAAAACCTACAATGAGCAGTTCTTC. Protein sequence: CAWSVPGLAGKTYNEQFF.

The rearrangement links TRBV19 to TRBJ1-6; 9 nucleotides line up with TRBD1. CDR3 length: 15 residues. In germline, CDR1 is LNHDA, CDR2 SQIVND (reference sequence). V dropped 9 bases and J dropped 10; count of bases not matched to a gene: 13. The CDR3: CASGTRTGDASPLHF. CDR3 DNA sequence: TGTGCCAGCGGGACAAGGACAGGGGACGCGTCACCCCTCCACTTT.

The chain employs TRBV7-2 and TRBJ2-7, with D possibly matching TRBD2 (5 bases). CDR1 is SGHTA and CDR2 is FQGNSA in the germline V gene. The CDR3 is 11 residues long. Deletions cut 5 bases from V and 5 bases from J, with 7 bases between. As DNA, the CDR3 is TGTGCCAGCAGCGCACTAGACGAGCAGTACTTC. It translates to CASSALDEQYF.

V usage is TRBV29-1 and J usage is TRBJ2-5, with TRBD1 matching over 7 bases. CDR3 length: 13 amino acids. Germline-derived CDR1 and CDR2 are SQVTM and ANQGSEA. With 4 bases clipped from V and 2 bases from J, the junction kept 4 bases outside the gene matches. CDR3 protein: CSVGTGEQETQYF. CDR3 coding DNA: TGCAGCGTTGGGACAGGAGAACAAGAGACCCAGTACTTC.

This clone was found many times. The V gene is TRBV21-1, the J gene TRBJ2-5; whether TRBD1, the table's D call, matches the DNA was not checked. TRBV21-1 is a pseudogene locus. There are 17 residues in the CDR3. The CDR3 sequence is CASPKGGGTGGFKTQYF. CDR3 nucleotide sequence: TGTGCCAGCCCCAAGGGAGGAGGGACAGGGGGTTTCAAGACCCAGTACTTC.

J is TRBJ1-2 and V is TRBV18, with TRBD1 matching over 7 bases. After removal of 2 bases from V and 4 bases from J, the junction contained 7 bases not matched to a gene. This CDR3 spans 15 amino acids. In germline, CDR1 is KGHSH, CDR2 LQKENI. The CDR3 nucleotides read TGTGCCAGCTCACCAGGACAGGTCGAATTCTATGGCTACACCTTC. Translated: CASSPGQVEFYGYTF.

The chain links TRBV4-2 to TRBJ2-7; 7 bases line up with TRBD1. The CDR3 sequence is 14 residues long. Germline lookup yields CDR1 LGHNA and CDR2 YNFKEQ. Trimming removed 3 bases from V and 2 bases from J; junction bases left unmatched: 4. In nucleotides, the CDR3 is TGTGCCAGCAGCCAGACAGGGTCCACCTACGAGCAGTACTTC. It yields the protein CASSQTGSTYEQYF.

The gene calls are TRBV7-3 and TRBJ1-3; 7 positions match TRBD1. After removal of 4 bases from V and 2 bases from J, the junction contained 5 bases not matched to a gene. The CDR3 consists of 15 residues. CDR1 is SGHTA, CDR2 FQGTGA, per germline. The CDR3 DNA reads as TGTGCCAGCAGCTCCCTCGACAGGGCTGGAAACACCATATATTTT. It translates to CASSSLDRAGNTIYF. Full variable domain (remainder filled in from reference TRBV7-3 and TRBJ1-3): GAGVSQTPSNKVTEKGKYVELRCDPISGHTALYWYRQSLGQGPEFLIYFQGTGAADDSGLPNDRFFAVRPEGSVSTLKIQRTERGDSAVYLCASSSLDRAGNTIYFGEGSWLTVV.

The V call is TRBV27, the J call TRBJ2-7; the match to TRBD1 covers 10 bases. Germline lookup yields CDR1 MNHEY and CDR2 SMNVEV (reference sequence). Germline trimming cut 3 bases from V and 4 bases from J; bases unmatched to any gene: 3. The CDR3 runs 14 residues. The DNA for the CDR3 is TGTGCCAGCAGTTTCCCGGGACAGGGGTACGAGCAGTACTTC. It is translated as CASSFPGQGYEQYF.